The next 22 T cell receptor beta chains were all read from a single sample in a study of CD8 T cells in ankylosing spondylitis. TCRdb itself ran the 5' RACE reads through MiXCR, one entry per CDR3 protein. The sample records 150,000 to 200,000 distinct CDR3 sequences, about 32% being singletons. Sample: synovial fluid, either unsorted or a sorted T cell fraction (not recorded which). The receptor source for this set is a male donor with ankylosing spondylitis.

This clonotype came up a few times. This chain connects TRBV4-2 to TRBJ2-3; D unresolved. The CDR3 is made up of 13 amino acids. From germline, CDR1 is LGHNA and CDR2 YNFKEQ. V gave up 1 base and J gave up 6 bases, with 8 bases separating them. CDR3: CASSQVGLDTQYF. DNA for the CDR3: TGTGCCAGCAGCCAAGTAGGGTTGGATACGCAGTATTTT.

In this sample, this clonotype turned up a few times. This chain connects TRBV27 to TRBJ2-2, with 9 bases lining up with TRBD1. The CDR3 runs 15 residues. Germline CDR1 reads MNHEY; CDR2 reads SMNVEV (reference sequence). Trimming took 6 bases from V and 5 from J; bases not matched to a gene: 7. Here the CDR3 reads CASSKGQGETGELFF. The CDR3 DNA reads as TGTGCCAGCAGCAAGGGACAGGGAGAAACCGGGGAGCTGTTTTTT.

The chain recombines TRBV6-5 with TRBJ1-4; 8 bases fit TRBD1. This CDR3 region has 16 residues. Germline CDR1 and CDR2: MNHEY and SVGAGI. Trimming removed 4 bases from V and 10 bases from J; junction bases left unmatched: 14. This CDR3 is CASSSVAGTGGAKLFF. The CDR3, as DNA: TGTGCCAGCAGTTCGGTCGCCGGGACAGGTGGGGCAAAACTGTTTTTT.

The chain recombines TRBV20-1 with TRBJ2-2; D perhaps matches TRBD1 (6 bases). Germline V CDR1 and CDR2: DFQATT, SNEGSKA (reference sequence). V gave up 0 bases and J gave up 0 bases, with 17 bases separating them. The CDR3 is made up of 18 amino acids. CDR3 in DNA: TGCAGTGCTAGAGATTTTCTCAGCAGGGGCTCGAACACCGGGGAGCTGTTTTTT. Residues: CSARDFLSRGSNTGELFF.

The rearrangement uses TRBV20-1 and TRBJ2-2; D tentatively reads TRBD1 or TRBD2 (5 bases each). V was clipped by 3 bases and J by 4 bases, with 12 bases between them. This CDR3 has 14 residues. Germline assignment: CDR1 DFQATT and CDR2 SNEGSKA (reference sequence). The CDR3 loop reads CSASNEGPTGELFF. The DNA for the CDR3 is TGCAGTGCTAGTAACGAGGGGCCCACCGGGGAGCTGTTTTTT.

CDR3 nucleotides: TGTGCCAGTCGCCCCTCTACCGAGGATACGCAGTATTTT. Protein product: CASRPSTEDTQYF. This chain connects TRBV19 to TRBJ2-3; no clear D gene. Germline-derived CDR1 and CDR2 are LNHDA and SQIVND (reference sequence). V dropped 8 bases and J dropped 6 bases, with 15 bases sitting between them. The CDR3 loop spans 13 amino acids.

This rearrangement joins TRBV15 to TRBJ2-7; 9 nucleotides match TRBD1. This CDR3 spans 16 amino acids. The J segment lost 5 bases and the V segment lost 0 bases, leaving 8 bases of the junction unmatched. CDR1 and CDR2 (germline): LNHNV, YYDKDF (reference sequence). CDR3 protein: CATSRERTGVGDEQYF. The DNA for the CDR3 is TGTGCCACCAGCAGAGAACGGACAGGGGTCGGGGACGAGCAGTACTTC. Variable domain in full (rest from reference TRBV15 and TRBJ2-7): DAMVIQNPRYQVTQFGKPVTLSCSQTLNHNVMYWYQQKSSQAPKLLFHYYDKDFNNEADTPDNFQSRRPNTSFCFLDIRSPGLGDTAMYLCATSRERTGVGDEQYFGPGTRLTVT.

The rearrangement joins TRBV4-1 to TRBJ1-2; possibly TRBD1 for D (6 bases). The CDR3 is 18 amino acids. Germline V CDR1 and CDR2: MGHRA, YSYEKL. V lost 3 bases to trimming and J lost 0 bases, with 20 bases between them. Here the CDR3 DNA reads TGCGCCAGCAGCCATTTTTTACCGCCACAGGGAGCTAACTATGGCTACACCTTC. Translation: CASSHFLPPQGANYGYTF.

The rearrangement uses TRBV12-3 or TRBV12-4 and TRBJ2-1; TRBD1 or TRBD2 may be the D gene (5 bases each). The CDR3 has 16 amino acids. V was clipped by 3 bases and J by 0 bases, with 12 bases between them. The CDR3 spells CASSFLEGSSYNEQFF. Here the CDR3 DNA reads TGTGCCAGCAGTTTTCTCGAGGGGAGCTCCTACAATGAGCAGTTCTTC.

The table lists this clonotype with a few counts. The chain carries TRBV27 and TRBJ1-6; the D gene is possibly TRBD1 (5 bases). The CDR3 totals 13 residues. With 5 bases removed from V and 5 bases from J, the gap between germline ends came to 7 bases. The germline V gene encodes CDR1 MNHEY and CDR2 SMNVEV (reference sequence). The CDR3 loop reads CASSTGHNSPLHF. Here the CDR3 DNA reads TGTGCCAGCAGTACAGGTCATAATTCACCCCTCCACTTT.

This clonotype appeared many times. The CDR3 loop reads CASSSISGTRELFF. CDR3 nucleotide sequence: TGTGCCAGCAGCTCCATTAGCGGGACCAGGGAGCTGTTTTTT. The chain has TRBV3-1 and TRBJ2-2; 8 nucleotides match TRBD2. The CDR3 sequence is 14 residues long. In germline, CDR1 is LGHDT, CDR2 YNNKEL (reference sequence). J lost 9 bases, V lost 5 bases, and 8 bases had no gene match.

This clonotype was observed a handful of times. The rearrangement joins TRBV20-1 to TRBJ1-1, with D maybe TRBD1 (6 bases). The length of the CDR3 is 14 residues. Germline values: CDR1 DFQATT, CDR2 SNEGSKA (reference sequence). The V end lost 3 bases, the J end lost 1 base, and 12 bases lay between the germline ends. CDR3 region: CSASRGRGNTEAFF. For the CDR3, the DNA is TGCAGTGCTAGCCGGGGGCGCGGGAACACTGAAGCTTTCTTT.

The chain combines TRBV7-8 with TRBJ2-7; 10 nucleotides align to TRBD1. V lost 1 base to trimming and J lost 6 bases; unmatched junction nucleotides: 9. The CDR3 extends over 16 amino acids. Germline V gene data show CDR1 as SGHVS and CDR2 as FQNEAQ. The CDR3 loop reads CASSLVRTGGRGEQYF. CDR3 in DNA: TGTGCCAGCAGCTTAGTGAGGACAGGGGGTAGAGGCGAGCAGTACTTC.

This clonotype was picked up many times. This chain uses TRBV29-1 with TRBJ1-1; D possibly corresponds to TRBD1 (5 bases). The V gene's germline CDR1 is SQVTM and CDR2 ANQGSEA. V dropped 3 bases and J dropped 3 bases, with 17 bases sitting between them. The CDR3 loop spans 15 amino acids. For the CDR3, the DNA is TGCAGCGTTGAGGCAGGGACGGTTAAGGACACTGAAGCTTTCTTT. It codes for CSVEAGTVKDTEAFF.

In this sample, this clonotype turned up a few times. This chain links TRBV20-1 with TRBJ1-3; 7 positions match TRBD1. J gave up 5 bases and V 2 bases, and 6 bases lay outside the gene matches. Germline V gene lookup returns CDR1 DFQATT and CDR2 SNEGSKA (reference sequence). The CDR3 extends over 14 amino acids. CDR3 sequence: CSARNGQERNTIYF. As DNA, the CDR3 is TGCAGTGCTAGAAATGGACAGGAGAGAAACACCATATATTTT.

The chain couples TRBV20-1 to TRBJ1-1; TRBD1 might be the D (6 bases). The CDR3 is made up of 14 amino acids. Germline CDR1 and CDR2: DFQATT and SNEGSKA (reference sequence). V was shortened by 3 bases and J by 0 bases, with 11 bases between the two germline ends. CDR3 bases: TGCAGTGCTAGGACAGGCTTCATGAACACTGAAGCTTTCTTT. As protein: CSARTGFMNTEAFF.

This clonotype was observed a few times. The rearrangement uses TRBV6-2 or TRBV6-3 and TRBJ2-3; D perhaps matches TRBD2 (6 bases). This CDR3 comprises 15 residues. V lost 7 bases, J lost 0 bases, and 14 bases lay in between. Germline loops: CDR1 MNHEY, CDR2 SVGEGT. For the CDR3, the DNA is TGTGCCAGCAACGACGCCGGGACTAGCACAGATACGCAGTATTTT. Translating gives CASNDAGTSTDTQYF.

This clonotype turned up a few times. The chain links TRBV28 to TRBJ2-1; 9 bases line up with TRBD1. The CDR3 runs 15 residues. In germline, CDR1 is MDHEN, CDR2 SYDVKM. The ends lost 2 bases at V and 6 bases at J; junction bases unmatched: 5. DNA of the CDR3: TGTGCCAGCAGTTTAGGGGACAGGGTAGGCAATGAGCAGTTCTTC. Translation: CASSLGDRVGNEQFF.

This chain connects TRBV7-3 to TRBJ2-1; D call uncertain. The CDR3 totals 14 residues. Germline CDR1 is SGHTA and CDR2 is FQGTGA. The V gene lost 0 bases and the J gene lost 9 bases, with 12 bases spanning the gap. The CDR3 sequence is CASSLTGARSEQFF. CDR3 DNA sequence: TGTGCCAGCAGCTTAACGGGTGCCCGTAGTGAGCAGTTCTTC.

The rearrangement links TRBV19 to TRBJ2-7, with 12 bases matching TRBD2. CDR1 and CDR2 (germline): LNHDA, SQIVND (reference sequence). This CDR3 contains 15 residues. V trimming: 4 bases; J trimming: 4 bases; junction bases outside the gene matches: 5. CDR3 in amino acids: CASSTSTSGSYEQYF. CDR3 coding DNA: TGTGCCAGTAGTACGTCGACTAGCGGGAGTTACGAGCAGTACTTC.

The rearrangement links TRBV6-5 to TRBJ1-5; TRBD1 might be the D (5 bases). Per the germline V gene, CDR1 is MNHEY and CDR2 is SVGAGI. With 2 bases removed from V and 7 bases from J, the gap between germline ends came to 9 bases. The CDR3 extends over 13 amino acids. CDR3 sequence: CASSYREGQPQHF. The CDR3 DNA reads as TGTGCCAGCAGTTACAGGGAGGGGCAGCCCCAGCATTTT.

The table lists this clonotype with a few counts. This rearrangement joins TRBV27 to TRBJ1-1, with D uncertain. Germline CDR1 MNHEY, CDR2 SMNVEV (reference sequence). Trimming shortened V by 6 bases and J by 5 bases, and 16 bases separated the two germline ends. The CDR3 totals 14 residues. CDR3 nucleotide sequence: TGTGCCAGCAGCTCCCCCCTCCGATTAACTGAAGCTTTCTTT. The encoded protein is CASSSPLRLTEAFF.